One and the same sample provided the 2 T cell receptor beta chains below, sequenced in a study of T cell repertoires in aging, cancer and after chemotherapy. Peripheral blood genomic DNA, not sorted cells or RNA, was the template. Rearranged V-D-J TRB sequences were amplified with a mixed TRB-A/B primer pool. TCRdb passed the multiplex PCR reads through MiXCR, listing each CDR3 protein once. The profile shows about 17,000 distinct CDR3 sequences, around half of them singletons. Sample: blood. The receptors originated from a human donor in good health.

J is TRBJ2-2 and V is TRBV7-9; D gene unclear. This CDR3 has 14 amino acids. V was trimmed by 2 bases and J by 8 bases, leaving 12 bases between them. CDR1 and CDR2 from the germline V gene are SEHNR and FQNEAQ (reference sequence). The CDR3 region is CASSLRLSGGELFF. Here the CDR3 DNA reads TGTGCCAGCAGCTTACGTCTGTCAGGAGGGGAGCTGTTTTTT.

This clonotype was recorded a few times. The rearrangement uses TRBV19 and TRBJ1-6; no definite D call. V was trimmed by 4 bases and J by 6 bases, leaving 7 bases between them. The CDR3 consists of 13 residues. CDR1 and CDR2 (germline): LNHDA, SQIVND (reference sequence). CDR3 residues: CASSNVGNSPLHF. The CDR3 coding sequence is TGTGCCAGTAGTAACGTTGGTAATTCACCCCTCCACTTT.